The TCR beta chain described here comes from a study of sequential checkpoint blockade in melanoma. Study details: 75 to 95 pretreatment tumor DNA samples were TCRβ immunosequenced. Points from the study as a whole: Patients with week-13 increases in T-cell fraction and clonality benefited about 30 times more often.

Treatment in this sample: randomized to nivolumab then ipilimumab (arm A) or the reverse (arm B). The CDR3 consists of 14 residues. Per germline, CDR1 SGHNT and CDR2 YENEEA. The ends were cut back, 7 bases at V and 0 bases at J, with 9 bases in the middle. This clone was counted between two and nine times. The antigen remains undetermined. Libraries were prepared by immunoSEQ multiplex PCR; TCRdb keeps only in-frame clonotypes and omits some of them. The sample contains 4,000 to 6,500 clones, around 30% of which appear only once. The V call is TRBV11-3, the J call TRBJ1-4, with D perhaps matching TRBD1 (5 bases). The sequences come from tumor tissue (inferred from file names), collected from a patient given nivolumab and ipilimumab in sequence. The source of this sequence is a human donor with melanoma. For the CDR3, the DNA is TGTGCCAGCACCCAGGGTGCAACTAATGAAAAACTGTTTTTT. It translates to CASTQGATNEKLFF.